One sample yielded the 13 T cell receptor beta chains listed below, sequenced in a study of T-cell reconstitution after alpha-beta-depleted transplantation in children. The TCRbeta library was prepared with unique molecular identifiers. TCRdb recomputed calls from the PCR reads with MiXCR, one row per CDR3 protein. The sample lists around 670,000 distinct CDR3 sequences, about 12% occurring once. The sample consisted of PBMCs, taken before TCRalphabeta/CD19-depleted stem cell transplant. These receptors were taken from a girl aged 2-9 years with congenital amegakaryocytic thrombocytopenia, due to receive a stem cell transplant.

V and J are TRBV11-2 and TRBJ2-7; a possible D gene is TRBD2 (6 bases). The germline V gene has CDR1 SGHAT and CDR2 FQNNGV. This CDR3 contains 15 residues. The V and J ends lost 6 bases and 0 bases respectively, with 15 bases between them. CDR3 residues: CASSTYRDSSYEQYF. CDR3 sequence (DNA): TGTGCCAGCAGTACCTACCGGGACTCCTCCTACGAGCAGTACTTC.

This clonotype was detected a few times. The chain links TRBV21-1 to TRBJ2-5; TRBD2 was called by the table and not checked on the DNA. TRBV21-1 counts as a pseudogene. This CDR3 has 16 amino acids. This CDR3 reads CASSKAASGYQETQYF. The CDR3 DNA reads as TGTGCCAGCAGCAAAGCGGCTAGCGGGTACCAAGAGACCCAGTACTTC.

This clonotype was counted at least ten times. This rearrangement joins TRBV12-3 or TRBV12-4 to TRBJ1-2; the D gene is possibly TRBD1 (5 bases). The CDR3 has 15 residues. The V and J ends lost 4 bases and 3 bases respectively, with 15 bases between them. CDR3 DNA sequence: TGTGCCAGCAGTTCCCGGGCCCGGGGGTACTATGGCTACACCTTC. Its translation is CASSSRARGYYGYTF.

The table lists this clonotype with a few counts. This chain links TRBV5-1 with TRBJ2-5; 9 bases map to TRBD1. Losses at the gene ends were 2 bases for V and 1 base for J; bases not matched to a gene: 21. The CDR3 runs to 21 residues. CDR1 and CDR2 (germline): SGHRS, YFSETQ. CDR3 sequence reads: CASSLIPGQGFTQGVQETQYF. CDR3 sequence (DNA): TGCGCCAGCAGCTTAATACCGGGACAGGGTTTTACTCAGGGAGTCCAAGAGACCCAGTACTTC. Complete variable domain (other parts from reference TRBV5-1 and TRBJ2-5): KAGVTQTPRYLIKTRGQQVTLSCSPISGHRSVSWYQQTPGQGLQFLFEYFSETQRNKGNFPGRFSGRQFSNSRSEMNVSTLELGDSALYLCASSLIPGQGFTQGVQETQYFGPGTRLLVL.

Ten or more counts support this clonotype. V usage is TRBV12-3 or TRBV12-4 and J usage is TRBJ1-2; no clear D. Trimming took 5 bases from V and 4 from J, leaving 11 bases between them. This CDR3 is 13 amino acids long. In DNA form, the CDR3 reads TGTGCCAGCAGTGAGACGGCAACCTATGGCTACACCTTC. Protein sequence: CASSETATYGYTF.

In its sample, this clonotype was seen many times. The V call is TRBV28, the J call TRBJ2-1; 8 bases match TRBD1. The CDR3 has 16 amino acids. After removal of 4 bases from V and 5 bases from J, the junction contained 10 bases not matched to a gene. Germline V gene lookup returns CDR1 MDHEN and CDR2 SYDVKM. CDR3: CASSSTGVSPHNEQFF. The CDR3 DNA follows: TGTGCCAGCAGTTCGACAGGGGTCAGCCCCCACAATGAGCAGTTCTTC.

This chain links TRBV9 with TRBJ2-7; a possible D gene is TRBD1 (6 bases). CDR3 size: 15 residues. Germline values: CDR1 SGDLS, CDR2 YYNGEE. Trimming removed 4 bases at V and 5 bases at J, with 19 bases between. The CDR3 bases are TGTGCCAGCAGCAGACGTTCAGGGGTGACTAACGAGCAGTACTTC. Amino acids: CASSRRSGVTNEQYF.

V and J are TRBV12-3 or TRBV12-4 and TRBJ1-5, with D perhaps matching TRBD1 (6 bases). V shed 6 bases and J shed 6 bases, with 18 bases lying between them. The length of the CDR3 is 15 residues. The CDR3 nucleotides are TGTGCCAGCAGCTTACATGGGGGGGCCACTCAGCCCCAGCATTTT. It specifies CASSLHGGATQPQHF.

This clonotype occurred many times. Mismatch with germline at one junction end may stem from a read error. V is TRBV20-1 and J is TRBJ2-1; TRBD1 or TRBD2 may be the D gene (5 bases each). The CDR3 length is 10 residues. Germline V gene lookup returns CDR1 DFQATT and CDR2 SNEGSKA (reference sequence). CDR3 region: CSARGTQTNF. CDR3 DNA sequence: TGCAGTGCACGAGGGACCCAGACTAACTTC.

In its sample, this clonotype was seen many times. The chain uses TRBV5-1 and TRBJ2-2; D ambiguous. Deletions cut 7 bases from V and 6 bases from J, with 7 bases between. The CDR3 consists of 11 residues. CDR1 SGHRS and CDR2 YFSETQ come from the germline V gene. CDR3 sequence reads: CASGRAGELFF. CDR3 sequence (DNA): TGCGCCAGCGGTAGGGCCGGGGAGCTGTTTTTT.

The chain couples TRBV7-6 to TRBJ1-5; D unclear. CDR3 length equals 13 residues. CDR1 is SGHVS and CDR2 is FNYEAQ in the germline V gene. The germline V and J ends were trimmed by 5 bases and 9 bases, with 14 bases remaining between them. The CDR3 DNA is TGTGCCAGCAGCACGACGGAGGTTGGGCCCCAGCATTTT. Protein product: CASSTTEVGPQHF.

This clonotype has at least ten counts. CDR3 amino acids: CASGLNEQYF. The CDR3 nucleotides are TGTGCCAGCGGATTGAACGAGCAGTACTTC. The gene calls are TRBV6-5 and TRBJ2-7; unclear D gene. From germline, CDR1 is MNHEY and CDR2 SVGAGI. Trimming left V 8 bases short and J 5 bases short, with 7 bases between. The CDR3 covers 10 residues.

The V call is TRBV28, the J call TRBJ2-5; 9 bases fit TRBD2. The CDR3 is 17 residues long. Germline assignment: CDR1 MDHEN and CDR2 SYDVKM. The ends lost 4 bases at V and 5 bases at J; junction bases unmatched: 14. The CDR3 region has the DNA TGTGCCAGCAGTTGGCAGGGACTAGCCCTCCTGGGGGAGACCCAGTACTTC. It yields the protein CASSWQGLALLGETQYF.